This T cell receptor (beta chain) was sequenced for a study of blood T cells in healthy people across ages. Whole-study results and caveats: It was not known whether donors were CMV positive (a possible confounder of expanded clonotype changes).

The CDR3 covers 13 residues. The germline CDR1 and CDR2 sequences are SGHRS and YFSETQ. With a J-beta primer mix and a sample-barcoded 5' primer, a second PCR ran roughly 6 to 11 cycles. From the 5' RACE reads, TCRdb called clonotypes with MiXCR, one entry per CDR3 protein. The sample has about 1.5 million distinct CDR3 sequences, 42% seen once. This clonotype was seen many times. Its specificity is not known. The germline gene is not matched at one end of the junction; a read error may be the cause. The chain links TRBV5-1 to TRBJ2-1, with D uncertain. This TCR was sampled from a woman aged 18-29 years in good health. The material sequenced was blood. The CDR3, as DNA: TGTGCCAGCAGCCTCACGGGCGCGAATGAGCAGTTCTTC. Translating gives CASSLTGANEQFF.